One sample yielded the 28 T cell receptor beta chains listed below, sequenced in a study of immune characterization of retroperitoneal liposarcoma. TCRdb called the PCR reads again in MiXCR, with one record for every CDR3 protein. This sample yields around 20,000 distinct CDR3 sequences, of which approximately 40% are seen a single time; about 7.8% belongs to the top ten. The sequenced sample consisted of blood. Receptors originate from a male donor with retroperitoneal liposarcoma.

A few counts support this clonotype. V usage is TRBV6-1 and J usage is TRBJ2-1; D gene ambiguous. Trimming removed 7 bases at V and 10 bases at J, with 17 bases between. CDR3 length equals 13 residues. CDR1 MNHNS and CDR2 SASEGT come from the germline V gene. CDR3 nucleotide sequence: TGTGCCAGCATTGTGGACCACCCCTACGAGCAGTTCTTC. Amino acids: CASIVDHPYEQFF.

The chain combines TRBV27 with TRBJ2-4; D uncertain. CDR3 length: 12 residues. V lost 4 bases, J lost 13 bases, and 14 bases lay in between. Germline assignment: CDR1 MNHEY and CDR2 SMNVEV (reference sequence). In DNA, the CDR3 is TGTGCCAGCAGTTCTCTCTACAATGAGCAGTACTTC. As protein: CASSSLYNEQYF.

The gene calls are TRBV5-1 and TRBJ2-1, with TRBD1 as a possible D gene (5 bases). The V gene lost 2 bases and the J gene lost 7 bases, with 16 bases spanning the gap. The CDR3 totals 15 residues. Germline assignment: CDR1 SGHRS and CDR2 YFSETQ. The DNA for the CDR3 is TGCGCCAGCAGCTTAAAAGGGGAAGGTGGGAATGAGCAGTTCTTC. Protein sequence: CASSLKGEGGNEQFF.

This clonotype was counted at least ten times. The chain uses TRBV25-1 and TRBJ2-3; maybe TRBD2 (5 bases). Trimming removed 6 bases at V and 0 bases at J, with 19 bases between. Germline V lookup: CDR1 MGHDK, CDR2 SYGVNS. This CDR3 comprises 17 residues. CDR3 protein: CASSQPGFLTSTDTQYF. CDR3 coding DNA: TGTGCCAGCAGCCAGCCGGGGTTCTTGACTAGCACAGATACGCAGTATTTT.

This clonotype came up a few times. The chain uses TRBV6-6 and TRBJ1-1; no firm D call. V was trimmed by 0 bases and J by 1 base, leaving 6 bases between them. The CDR3 spans 14 residues. Looked up from germline, CDR1 is MNHNY and CDR2 is SVGAGI (reference sequence). The DNA of the CDR3 is TGTGCCAGCAGTTACTCGGCCAAGAACACTGAAGCTTTCTTT. Residues: CASSYSAKNTEAFF.

This clonotype was counted a few times. V is TRBV7-2 and J is TRBJ2-5, with TRBD2 matching 7 bases. The CDR3 runs 16 residues. Germline V gene data show CDR1 as SGHTA and CDR2 as FQGNSA. V lost 0 bases and J lost 11; bases outside the gene matches: 15. The CDR3 DNA follows: TGTGCCAGCAGCTTAGCGTCCAGCGGGACCTACAATGAGCAGTACTTC. As protein: CASSLASSGTYNEQYF.

This chain uses TRBV6-1 with TRBJ1-2, with D hard to call. Per the germline V gene, CDR1 is MNHNS and CDR2 is SASEGT. Trimming pared 2 bases from V and 4 bases from J, leaving 8 bases between. CDR3 size: 13 residues. The CDR3 coding sequence is TGTGCCAGCAGTGAACAGTATAGCTATGGCTACACCTTC. The encoded protein is CASSEQYSYGYTF.

The chain uses TRBV11-2 and TRBJ2-3; no clear D gene. The CDR3 is made up of 11 amino acids. The V gene lost 5 bases and the J gene lost 4 bases, with 4 bases spanning the gap. Germline values: CDR1 SGHAT, CDR2 FQNNGV. CDR3 amino acids: CASSRADTQYF. CDR3 bases: TGTGCCAGCAGCCGAGCAGATACGCAGTATTTT.

This clonotype has a handful of counts. The gene calls are TRBV6-2 or TRBV6-3 and TRBJ2-1; TRBD2 matches 7 bases. The germline V gene encodes CDR1 MNHEY and CDR2 SVGEGT. This CDR3 comprises 13 residues. V dropped 8 bases and J dropped 6; count of bases not matched to a gene: 7. The CDR3 region has the DNA TGTGCCAGCGGGATGACTAGCCCCAATGAGCAGTTCTTC. Its translation: CASGMTSPNEQFF.

This chain uses TRBV27 with TRBJ2-1; the D is unclear. The V gene lost 6 bases and the J gene lost 0 bases, with 9 bases spanning the gap. The length of the CDR3 is 14 residues. Germline CDR1 is MNHEY and CDR2 is SMNVEV (reference sequence). CDR3 nucleotide sequence: TGTGCCAGCAGGGTCCAGAGCTCCTACAATGAGCAGTTCTTC. Amino acids: CASRVQSSYNEQFF.

The chain links TRBV6-1 to TRBJ2-4; D is perhaps TRBD2 (6 bases). Germline CDR1 MNHNS, CDR2 SASEGT. Trimming removed 7 bases at V and 3 bases at J, with 10 bases between. This CDR3 is built from 13 residues. The CDR3 nucleotides read TGTGCCAGCACGGAGGGCTTCAAAAACATTCAGTACTTC. Translating gives CASTEGFKNIQYF.

This clonotype was observed a few times. This sequence joins TRBV6-4 and TRBJ2-3, with 10 bases fitting TRBD2. This CDR3 comprises 15 residues. V trimming: 0 bases; J trimming: 4 bases; junction bases outside the gene matches: 1. CDR1 is MRHNA, CDR2 SNTAGT, per germline. The CDR3 coding sequence is TGTGCCAGCAGTGACTCAGCGGGGGGGCCAGATACGCAGTATTTT. Translating gives CASSDSAGGPDTQYF.

This clonotype was observed a handful of times. The chain is built from TRBV11-3 and TRBJ2-4; TRBD2 matches at 7 bases. The germline CDR1 and CDR2 sequences are SGHNT and YENEEA. The CDR3 consists of 15 residues. Trimming removed 0 bases from V and 13 bases from J; junction bases left unmatched: 12. The CDR3 region is CASSLDGLGDREQYF. In nucleotides, the CDR3 is TGTGCCAGCAGCTTAGATGGACTAGGGGATAGGGAGCAGTACTTC.

This clonotype was counted a few times. The chain couples TRBV27 to TRBJ2-3; D might be TRBD1 (7 bases). The assigned J gene may be wrong: the sequence end matches TRBJ2-7 better. This CDR3 comprises 12 residues. CDR1 is MNHEY, CDR2 SMNVEV, per germline (reference sequence). The DNA for the CDR3 is TGTGCCAGCAGCAACAGGGGAGGAGAGCAGTACTTC. It is translated as CASSNRGGEQYF.

This clonotype has a count of ten or more. The J gene is TRBJ2-1, the V gene TRBV27; D gene unclear. This CDR3 is 13 amino acids long. V was trimmed by 5 bases and J by 3 bases, leaving 8 bases between them. CDR1 and CDR2 from the germline V gene are MNHEY and SMNVEV (reference sequence). This CDR3 reads CASSPGRYNEQFF. CDR3 DNA sequence: TGTGCCAGCAGTCCCGGCCGCTACAATGAGCAGTTCTTC.

The J gene is TRBJ2-1, the V gene TRBV27; 7 positions match TRBD1. The CDR3 loop spans 14 amino acids. The V segment lost 6 bases and the J segment 2 bases; nucleotides outside the gene matches: 4. Germline V gene lookup returns CDR1 MNHEY and CDR2 SMNVEV (reference sequence). The CDR3 DNA is TGTGCCAGCAGCCAGACAGGGACCTACAATGAGCAGTTCTTC. Protein sequence: CASSQTGTYNEQFF.

This clonotype was counted only a few times. This chain joins TRBV6-1 and TRBJ2-1, with D hard to call. The germline V gene has CDR1 MNHNS and CDR2 SASEGT. V was trimmed by 5 bases and J by 10 bases, leaving 15 bases between them. This CDR3 is built from 13 residues. This CDR3 reads CASSYWRLYEQFF. DNA for the CDR3: TGTGCCAGCAGTTACTGGCGGCTCTACGAGCAGTTCTTC.

This rearrangement joins TRBV12-5 to TRBJ2-7; 10 bases are a match to TRBD1. The assigned J gene may be wrong: the sequence end matches TRBJ2-1 better. This CDR3 has 15 residues. CDR1 and CDR2 (germline): LGHNT, FRNRAP. CDR3 loop: CASGAGDRGYNEQFF. The CDR3 DNA is TGTGCTAGTGGTGCAGGGGACAGGGGCTACAATGAGCAGTTCTTC.

This clonotype was recorded once. V is TRBV27 and J is TRBJ1-2, with 7 bases identical to TRBD1. Per germline, CDR1 MNHEY and CDR2 SMNVEV (reference sequence). With 0 bases clipped from V and 6 bases from J, the junction kept 4 bases outside the gene matches. The CDR3 is made up of 14 amino acids. CDR3 sequence reads: CASSLSRGLDGYTF. The CDR3 DNA sequence: TGTGCCAGCAGTTTATCGAGGGGGCTTGATGGCTACACCTTC.

V and J are TRBV27 and TRBJ2-3; D call uncertain. The CDR3 is 17 residues long. V lost 6 bases and J lost 6, with 25 bases in between. Germline assignment: CDR1 MNHEY and CDR2 SMNVEV (reference sequence). The CDR3 region is CASSPPVGWDLPDTQYF. CDR3 DNA sequence: TGTGCCAGCAGCCCACCCGTGGGGTGGGATCTTCCGGATACGCAGTATTTT.

The rearrangement joins TRBV4-1 to TRBJ1-1; maybe TRBD1 (6 bases). Germline V gene lookup returns CDR1 MGHRA and CDR2 YSYEKL. This CDR3 has 17 residues. V shed 2 bases and J shed 2 bases, with 18 bases lying between them. In nucleotides, the CDR3 is TGCGCCAGCAGCCAAAACAGGGCGATCGCTTCTAACACTGAAGCTTTCTTT. It encodes CASSQNRAIASNTEAFF.

The CDR3 is CAIAGVPVTDTQYF. The CDR3 region has the DNA TGTGCCATAGCGGGGGTCCCCGTCACAGATACGCAGTATTTT. The V call is TRBV6-1, the J call TRBJ2-3, with 9 bases aligning to TRBD2. Unmatched junction bases numbered 7, after V lost 10 bases and J lost 2 bases. CDR3 size: 14 residues. The germline V gene has CDR1 MNHNS and CDR2 SASEGT.

The chain combines TRBV4-1 with TRBJ2-5, with unresolved D. This CDR3 is built from 14 residues. Deletions cut 1 base from V and 2 bases from J, with 8 bases between. Germline V lookup: CDR1 MGHRA, CDR2 YSYEKL. CDR3 DNA sequence: TGCGCCAGCAGCCAAGTACAGTTACAAGAGACCCAGTACTTC. Translated: CASSQVQLQETQYF.

In the case of this clonotype: Given the absence of the conserved phenylalanine or tryptophan at the CDR3 end, a read error is likely. For the CDR3, the DNA is TGTGCTAGTGGTTCCAACGTGAGCTTGACGGAGACCCAGTACCCC. Its translation: CASGSNVSLTETQYP. The chain couples TRBV12-5 to TRBJ2-5; D gene uncertain. This CDR3 region has 15 residues. Looked up from germline, CDR1 is LGHNT and CDR2 is FRNRAP. The germline V and J ends were trimmed by 4 bases and 5 bases, with 17 bases remaining between them.

The chain carries TRBV6-1 and TRBJ2-7, with a tentative D call TRBD2 (5 bases). Gene TRBJ2-5 matches the end of the DNA better, so the J call may be wrong. This CDR3 contains 14 residues. The germline V gene has CDR1 MNHNS and CDR2 SASEGT. The CDR3 reads CASRPDSTLETQYF. CDR3 nucleotide sequence: TGTGCCAGCCGACCGGACTCCACCTTAGAGACCCAGTACTTC.

This sequence joins TRBV27 and TRBJ1-2; weak D call: TRBD1 (6 bases). In germline, CDR1 is MNHEY, CDR2 SMNVEV (reference sequence). The CDR3 totals 13 residues. Trimming removed 5 bases at V and 2 bases at J, with 9 bases between. CDR3 sequence (DNA): TGTGCCAGCAGTGTCGACAGGAACTATGGCTACACCTTC. It codes for CASSVDRNYGYTF.

Here the CDR3 reads CASSLSPLDTQYF. As DNA, the CDR3 is TGTGCCAGCAGCTTAAGCCCCTTGGATACGCAGTATTTT. The chain uses TRBV7-3 and TRBJ2-3; D ambiguous. This CDR3 has 13 amino acids. V lost 1 base and J 6 bases, leaving 8 bases between the germline ends. Germline V gene data show CDR1 as SGHTA and CDR2 as FQGTGA.

On this clonotype itself: The conserved phenylalanine or tryptophan is not found at the CDR3 terminus, so this likely reflects a read error. The DNA is left out, because the CDR3 cannot be placed on it with certainty; the CDR3 is given as TCRdb lists it. The V and J genes are TRBV6-6 and TRBJ2-1; the listed D gene, TRBD1, was not tested against the DNA. CDR1 and CDR2 from the germline V gene are MNHNY and SVGAGI (reference sequence). The CDR3 sequence runs 18 residues, both termini included. CDR3 in amino acids: CASSPRTGFSSYEQYFGA.